These 4 T cell receptor beta chains share one sample of origin, sequenced in a study of blood T cell repertoires in COVID-19. Generated by immunoSEQ multiplex PCR, the TCRdb table keeps only in-frame clones and is missing some. The table has tens of thousands of clones, 80% to 85% seen once. The sample taken for sequencing was peripheral blood. The source is a man aged 50-59 years with acute or convalescent COVID-19.

This chain uses TRBV4-3 with TRBJ1-2; TRBD1 aligns across 9 bases. The CDR3 runs 13 residues. The germline V gene has CDR1 LGHNA and CDR2 YSLEER. J was trimmed by 6 bases and V by 3 bases; bases with no gene match: 2. DNA for the CDR3: TGCGCCAGCAGCCAGACAGGGGGTGATGGCTACACCTTC. It codes for CASSQTGGDGYTF.

The rearrangement joins TRBV6-2 or TRBV6-3 to TRBJ2-3; D perhaps matches TRBD2 (5 bases). Germline V gene sequence: CDR1 MNHEY, CDR2 SVGEGT. There are 14 residues in the CDR3. V shed 5 bases and J shed 4 bases, with 13 bases lying between them. The CDR3 nucleotides read TGTGCCAGCAGTCCGGACTGGAGATCAGATACGCAGTATTTT. This gives the protein CASSPDWRSDTQYF.

The V and J genes are TRBV9 and TRBJ2-3; TRBD2 matches at 7 bases. CDR3 length: 16 residues. V lost 0 bases to trimming and J lost 0 bases; unmatched junction nucleotides: 4. Germline V gene lookup returns CDR1 SGDLS and CDR2 YYNGEE. DNA for the CDR3: TGTGCCAGCAGCGTAGGTAATAGCGGGAGCACAGATACGCAGTATTTT. Its protein product is CASSVGNSGSTDTQYF.

The chain combines TRBV15 with TRBJ2-2, with D possibly being TRBD1 (5 bases). With 0 bases removed from V and 8 bases from J, the gap between germline ends came to 13 bases. Germline assignment: CDR1 LNHNV and CDR2 YYDKDF (reference sequence). This CDR3 region has 15 residues. CDR3 coding DNA: TGTGCCACCAGCAGAGATCTGGGGCCCGGGGGGGAGCTGTTTTTT. Protein: CATSRDLGPGGELFF.